The sequence of this TCR beta chain was determined in a study of blood T cell repertoires in COVID-19 (TCRdb year 2020). As for the study more broadly: Collaborator samples came from the United States, Italy and Spain and covered acute and convalescent phases of COVID-19. The sample metadata nearly always contained a de-identified subject ID, COVID-19 status, age in years and sex. The samples were drawn from the first 160 participants of the ongoing ImmuneRACE study and from 1,254 subjects provided by 6 global collaborators. HLA class I and class II types, where available, came from metadata supplied by the sample provider rather than from assay-based typing. The repertoires were made available in a free public database intended to serve as a resource for research on the immune response to SARS-CoV-2. Deeply sampled blood TCRbeta repertoires from subjects exposed to, actively infected with, or recovered from COVID-19 were included in the dataset. The material from the prospective study consisted of cDNA or gDNA derived from T cells, B-cell-depleted T cells, or PBMCs.

Broader findings and caveats from the paper: Clinical and demographic metadata were provided uncurated, with the amount varying by source and participant.

The immunoSEQ Assay, a bias-controlled multiplex PCR, was used to amplify TCRbeta CDR3 regions from genomic DNA. The original methods were these. Within the assay, amplification of reference gene primers was used to estimate how many nucleated cells each sample contained. To quantify the absolute abundance of each unique TCRbeta CDR3 rearrangement, sequence reads were collapsed and filtered. Productive Simpson clonality was computed per sample as the square root of Simpson's diversity index over productive rearrangements. In its TCRdb copy, this immuneACCESS table keeps in-frame sequences only and misses some clones. Where compared with another copy, unresolved V genes explain less than half of these, and the others have no known cause. The V and J calls and clone size are taken from that table; D and trimming were inferred from the DNA. This sample is represented by about 100,000 clones; approximately 70% of them were singletons. The top ten clones comprise about 6.5% of the sample.

Ten or more counts support this clone. The antigen it binds to is not known. Base qualities are missing; no much larger clone stands one base away. The collaborating institutions used their own protocols to collect whole blood in K2EDTA tubes. Collaborator samples were shipped for TCRbeta analysis as frozen whole blood, isolated PBMCs, or DNA extracted from either sample type. Including the terminal cysteine and phenylalanine, the CDR3 comprises 14 residues. Kept here is only the CDR3 DNA, which spans 42 bases and is read in frame from base 1. V lost 3 bases and J lost 5 bases; the stretch between them is 13 bases long. Looking up the germline V gene yields CDR1 MDHEN and CDR2 SYDVKM.

The receptor was derived from a man older than 75 with acute or convalescent COVID-19. The specimen was peripheral blood. The V and J segments used are TRBV28 and TRBJ1-1; TRBD1 could be the D gene, as 5 bases match. The DNA is TGTGCCAGCAGTTTCGGGGGAACAGTTACTGAAGCTTTCTTT. This yields the protein CASSFGGTVTEAFF.